This TCR beta chain was obtained from a study of blood T cell repertoires in COVID-19. Study-wide context: Samples came from the United States, Italy and Spain, spanning acute and convalescent COVID-19. PBMCs, B-cell-depleted T cells, or T cells were the source of the cDNA or gDNA that made up the material.

The CDR3 loop spans 17 amino acids. Trimming took 1 base from V and 1 from J; bases not matched to a gene: 10. Germline values: CDR1 SGHAT, CDR2 FQNNGV. Original processing notes: Amplification from reference gene primers served as the basis for estimated nucleated cell counts. The assay was immunoSEQ multiplex PCR, and TCRdb's table has in-frame clones only and misses some. Clone size and the V and J calls come from that table; the DNA yielded D and trimming. The profile shows under 200,000 clones, roughly 83% of them singletons. This clone was recorded once. The rearrangement joins TRBV11-2 to TRBJ2-7; 7 nucleotides agree with TRBD1. The sequence was collected from a human donor in a cohort sampled during active COVID-19. Sequenced sample: peripheral blood. The CDR3 spells CASSLVGWGQHSYEQYF. The CDR3 DNA is TGTGCCAGCAGCTTAGTGGGGTGGGGACAGCATTCCTACGAGCAGTACTTC.